Shown below are 10 T cell receptor beta chains from a single sample sequenced in a study of beta chain features in type 1 diabetes. Expressed TCRB transcripts were sequenced after all isolated RNA was converted to cDNA. Profiling relied on immunoSEQ multiplex PCR, and the TCRdb table lists in-frame clones only, not all of them. The data show about 9,400 clones, 75% to 80% seen once. Sequencing was performed on Tregs from blood. The receptor source for this set is a woman between 18 and 30 years old in good health.

The chain links TRBV7-9 to TRBJ2-1, with 11 nucleotides matching TRBD2. This CDR3 spans 15 amino acids. Germline assignment: CDR1 SEHNR and CDR2 FQNEAQ (reference sequence). Trimming at V came to 5 bases and at J to 6 bases, leaving 6 bases not matched to a gene. The CDR3 DNA follows: TGTGCCAGCAGCGCCGGGACTAGCGGTTTCAATGAGCAGTTCTTC. This encodes CASSAGTSGFNEQFF.

The rearrangement links TRBV18 to TRBJ2-3; 8 nucleotides line up with TRBD2. CDR1 is KGHSH and CDR2 is LQKENI in the germline V gene. V was pared by 3 bases and J by 0 bases, with 11 bases of the junction left unmatched. This CDR3 region has 18 residues. This chain's CDR3 is CASSPQVELAGSTDTQYF. The CDR3 nucleotides are TGTGCCAGCTCACCTCAAGTAGAATTAGCGGGGAGCACAGATACGCAGTATTTT. The whole variable domain, filled in from reference TRBV18 and TRBJ2-3, reads NAGVMQNPRHLVRRRGQEARLRCSPMKGHSHVYWYRQLPEEGLKFMVYLQKENIIDESGMPKERFSAEFPKEGPSILRIQQVVRGDSAAYFCASSPQVELAGSTDTQYFGPGTRLTVL.

The chain couples TRBV11-2 to TRBJ2-3; D is ambiguous. Trimming removed 5 bases at V and 0 bases at J, with 9 bases between. Germline lookup yields CDR1 SGHAT and CDR2 FQNNGV. The CDR3 consists of 14 residues. The CDR3 protein is CASSRSPSTDTQYF. CDR3 in DNA: TGTGCCAGCAGCCGAAGCCCGAGCACAGATACGCAGTATTTT.

The chain combines TRBV2 with TRBJ2-1; no definite D call. CDR1 SNHLY and CDR2 FYNNEI come from the germline V gene. Trimming cost V 2 bases and J 5 bases, with 13 bases left between them. CDR3 length: 15 residues. CDR3 in amino acids: CASSESGRNNNEQFF. The CDR3, as DNA: TGTGCCAGCAGTGAATCTGGGCGTAACAACAATGAGCAGTTCTTC.

The rearrangement joins TRBV6-1 to TRBJ1-1; weak D call: TRBD1 (6 bases). V dropped 7 bases and J dropped 0 bases, with 12 bases sitting between them. The CDR3 is 14 residues long. CDR1 and CDR2 from the germline V gene are MNHNS and SASEGT. The DNA for the CDR3 is TGTGCCAGCATACGGACAGCTTTGAACACTGAAGCTTTCTTT. The encoded protein is CASIRTALNTEAFF.

The genes are TRBV7-8 and TRBJ2-7; 9 positions match TRBD1. The length of the CDR3 is 15 residues. Per germline, CDR1 SGHVS and CDR2 FQNEAQ. The V gene end was trimmed by 1 base and the J gene end by 6 bases; junction bases not matched to a gene: 7. The CDR3 loop is CASSLVWTGVPEQYF. The CDR3 nucleotides are TGTGCCAGCAGCTTAGTTTGGACAGGGGTCCCCGAGCAGTACTTC.

This clone came up a few times. The CDR3, as DNA: TGTGCCAGCAGCTTAGCGGGCAGCAATGAGCAGTTCTTC. Translation gives CASSLAGSNEQFF. The chain employs TRBV7-8 and TRBJ2-1; D not certain. Germline CDR1 and CDR2: SGHVS and FQNEAQ. Deletions cut 0 bases from V and 6 bases from J, with 6 bases between. The CDR3 is 13 amino acids.

This clone was seen only once. The chain has TRBV5-4 and TRBJ2-1; tentative D call: TRBD1 (5 bases). CDR3 length equals 16 residues. Per the germline V gene, CDR1 is SGHNT and CDR2 is YYREEE (reference sequence). Trimming pared 0 bases from V and 5 bases from J, leaving 15 bases between. CDR3 sequence (DNA): TGTGCCAGCAGCTTGGCCCAGGGCCTTTGGAACAATGAGCAGTTCTTC. Translation gives CASSLAQGLWNNEQFF.

The chain employs TRBV5-6 and TRBJ2-3; 7 bases are a match to TRBD1. The junction had 1 base not matched to a gene; V was cut back by 3 bases and J by 0 bases. The CDR3 sequence is 14 residues long. Germline CDR1 reads SGHDT; CDR2 reads YYEEEE. The CDR3 loop reads CASSWDSSTDTQYF. CDR3 bases: TGTGCCAGCAGCTGGGACAGTAGCACAGATACGCAGTATTTT. Filled out from reference TRBV5-6 and TRBJ2-3, the complete variable domain reads DAGVTQSPTHLIKTRGQQVTLRCSPKSGHDTVSWYQQALGQGPQFIFQYYEEEERQRGNFPDRFSGHQFPNYSSELNVNALLLGDSALYLCASSWDSSTDTQYFGPGTRLTVL.

This chain joins TRBV7-9 and TRBJ1-1, with D maybe TRBD1 (5 bases). This CDR3 is 15 amino acids long. V dropped 7 bases and J dropped 4 bases, with 19 bases sitting between them. CDR1 is SEHNR, CDR2 FQNEAQ, per germline (reference sequence). The CDR3 nucleotides are TGTGCCAGCATCCACGGAGGGTCAGGGCTCACTGAAGCTTTCTTT. Encoded protein: CASIHGGSGLTEAFF.